The T cell receptor (beta chain) described here comes from a study of CD8 T cells in ankylosing spondylitis. The study, taken as a whole, reports: Significant enrichment of disease-linked clones was reported in matched ankylosing spondylitis synovial fluid. A number of the motif variants had already been described in reactive arthritis synovial fluid and blood. Within ankylosing spondylitis blood, a TCR beta motif made up of roughly eight highly homologous variants appeared to be characteristic.

Quantitative 5'-RACE with molecular barcodes generated TCR beta libraries. TCRdb independently ran MiXCR on the 5' RACE reads; one entry per CDR3 protein. Here the sample spans approximately 45,000 distinct CDR3 sequences, more than 9.5% being singletons. About this clonotype itself: Its matching antigen is unknown.

This CDR3 has 15 amino acids. The V gene's germline CDR1 is SEHNR and CDR2 FQNEAQ (reference sequence). Trimming took 1 base from V and 13 from J, leaving 20 bases between them. This clonotype was obtained from a male donor with ankylosing spondylitis or in good health (not recorded which). The sequenced sample consisted of blood, either unsorted or a sorted T cell fraction (not recorded which). The chain employs TRBV7-9 and TRBJ1-5; no clear D. CDR3 amino acids: CASSLEGPTTGLQHF. DNA of the CDR3: TGTGCCAGCAGCTTAGAAGGCCCCACGACGGGCCTACAGCATTTT.